A selection of T cell receptor beta chains follows, all from one sample in a study of control samples from healthy donors and cancer patients. Clones were read by immunoSEQ multiplex PCR, and TCRdb kept only the in-frame ones, dropping some. The sample has fewer than 200,000 clones, around 94% seen once. The sample taken for sequencing was PBMCs. These receptors were collected from a man aged 60 to 69 with colorectal cancer. Both conserved end residues are part of each CDR3. Each record gives: CDR3 length, D gene, clone size, J gene, V gene, CDR3 DNA, CDR3 protein. The D gene is left open where the match is weak. Size values are once, few and many counts, or a class for expanded clones, and some rows have none.

14,TRBD1,NA,TRBJ1-4,TRBV6-5,TGTGCCAGCAAAACCGGGACAGTTAATGAAAAACTGTTTTTT,CASKTGTVNEKLFF
12,TRBD1,few,TRBJ1-1,TRBV6-5,TGTGCCAGCAGGACAGGGGTTACTGAAGCTTTCTTT,CASRTGVTEAFF
11,NA,NA,TRBJ1-1,TRBV3-1/TRBV3-2,TGTGCCAGCAGCCACGGTTACGAAGCTTTCTTT,CASSHGYEAFF
14,NA,NA,TRBJ1-1,TRBV25-1,TGTGCCAGCAGTGAACTTCGTGTCGGGGGGGAAGCTTTCTTT,CASSELRVGGEAFF
14,NA,NA,TRBJ2-1,TRBV19,TGTGCCAGTAGCCCCATGGGCAGACACAATGAGCAGTTCTTC,CASSPMGRHNEQFF
17,NA,few,TRBJ1-1,TRBV6-1,TGTGCCAGCAGTGAAAACTCCCGTCGCCTGATGAACACTGAAGCTTTCTTT,CASSENSRRLMNTEAFF
12,NA,NA,TRBJ2-7,TRBV10-3,TGTGCCATCAGTGAGTCTAGTAGCGAGCAGTACTTC,CAISESSSEQYF
12,NA,once,TRBJ2-7,TRBV11-2,TGTGCCAGCACGAATAAACGATACGAGCAGTACTTC,CASTNKRYEQYF
12,NA,NA,TRBJ1-1,TRBV5-6,TGTGCCAGCAGCTTGGTGGCCCAAGAAGCTTTCTTT,CASSLVAQEAFF
12,NA,NA,TRBJ2-1,TRBV25-1,TGTGCCAGCCAGGCTCCTGGGAATGAGCAGTTCTTC,CASQAPGNEQFF
15,TRBD2,NA,TRBJ2-5,TRBV29-1,TGCAGCGTTGAACTAGCGGGGGACCCCCAAGAGACCCAGTACTTC,CSVELAGDPQETQYF
11,TRBD1,NA,TRBJ1-2,TRBV3-1/TRBV3-2,TGTGCCAGCAGCTACGGACAGGTCCTCCTCTTC,CASSYGQVLLF
15,NA,NA,TRBJ1-2,TRBV4-2,TGTGCCAGCAGCCATGAGACTAGCCCTAACTATGGCTACACCTTC,CASSHETSPNYGYTF
10,NA,NA,TRBJ2-5,TRBV12-3/TRBV12-4,TGTGCCAGCAGTGCAGAGACCCAGTACTTC,CASSAETQYF
20,TRBD1,NA,TRBJ1-6,TRBV6-2/TRBV6-3,TGTGCCAGCAGTTACGTATGGACAGGGGGCATTAGCTCCTATAATTCACCCCTCCACTTT,CASSYVWTGGISSYNSPLHF
14,NA,NA,TRBJ2-5,TRBV18,TGTGCCAGCTCAGGGGGCTACCAACAAGAGACCCAGTACTTC,CASSGGYQQETQYF
13,NA,NA,TRBJ1-1,TRBV5-6,TGTGCCAGCAGCTTGGGGGTGAACACTGAAGCTTTCTTT,CASSLGVNTEAFF
13,NA,once,TRBJ1-2,TRBV5-6,TGTGCCAGCAGCTTGAAGGGGACCTATGGCTACACCTTC,CASSLKGTYGYTF
16,NA,NA,TRBJ1-2,TRBV9,TGTGCCAGCAGCCCACAGAGACAGTGGGTTGGTACTGGCTACACCTTC,CASSPQRQWVGTGYTF
13,NA,once,TRBJ2-5,TRBV19,TGTGCCAGTAGTAACCCTCCGGCGGAGACCCAGTACTTC,CASSNPPAETQYF
17,NA,NA,TRBJ1-2,TRBV18,TGTGCCAGCTCACTTTCTTCCGGGACAACTCCTAACTATGGCTACACCTTC,CASSLSSGTTPNYGYTF